These T cell receptor beta chains were read from a single sample in a study of blood T cell repertoires in COVID-19. This table comes from immunoSEQ multiplex PCR, and its TCRdb copy is limited to in-frame clones, with some not included. The sample carries roughly 200,000 clones, around 78% recorded once. The source material was peripheral blood. The receptors here all came from a woman older than 75 with active or convalescent COVID-19. The CDR3 runs from the conserved cysteine through the conserved F or W. Clone size is shown for a subset of rows, as once, few, many or a class of expanded clone.

TRBJ2-7	NA	TRBV29-1	CSVRDRGRYEQYF
TRBJ2-5	NA	TRBV5-5	CASSLAGTGEKTQYF
TRBJ1-4	NA	TRBV19	CASSLQGTRINEKLFF
TRBJ1-6	NA	TRBV4-2	CASSQGQGVGSPLHF
TRBJ1-1	NA	TRBV7-2	CASSPQGGTEAFF
TRBJ2-3	NA	TRBV9	CASSARLWGTSTDTQYF
TRBJ1-6	NA	TRBV5-6	CASSLFTGGAGNSPLHF
TRBJ2-7	NA	TRBV5-4	CASSLDPNGAEQYF
TRBJ1-4	NA	TRBV19	CASSIVQGATNEKLFF
TRBJ1-2	NA	TRBV10-3	CAISERTGTSHGYTF
TRBJ1-6	NA	TRBV5-1	CASSLTENLPNSPLHF
TRBJ1-1	NA	TRBV30	CAWSVRGTAMDTEAFF
TRBJ1-6	NA	TRBV6-2/TRBV6-3	CASSYGAWGSPLHF
TRBJ1-2	NA	TRBV2	CASSEVFSGSYGYTF
TRBJ2-6	NA	TRBV5-8	CASSPRGGVLSGANVLTF
TRBJ2-4	NA	TRBV12-3/TRBV12-4	CASTAGGENIQYF
TRBJ1-1	NA	TRBV7-9	CASSLQGANTEAFF
TRBJ2-3	NA	TRBV9	CASSVGGGLTDTQYF
TRBJ2-1	NA	TRBV7-7	CASSPTGARSDEQFF
TRBJ2-7	NA	TRBV6-5	CASSTGTLGGYEQYF
TRBJ1-2	NA	TRBV27	CASSHTSGLYNYGYTF
TRBJ2-5	NA	TRBV5-1	CASSLDGLIKETQYF
TRBJ1-1	NA	TRBV10-3	CAISGTGGGSEAFF
TRBJ2-5	NA	TRBV9	CASSGNSSVKTQYF
TRBJ1-2	once	TRBV28	CASSPATITGTGGTRGYTF
TRBJ1-2	NA	TRBV7-8	CASSLAWTGKPDGYTF
TRBJ2-1	NA	TRBV19	CASASSGGNYNEQFF
TRBJ1-1	NA	TRBV5-4	CASSSSLMMNTEAFF
TRBJ1-1	NA	TRBV10-3	CATWSQDTYTEAFF
TRBJ2-1	NA	TRBV18	CASSPGGVYNEQFF
TRBJ2-5	NA	TRBV5-1	CASSSPPDRGHDETQYF
TRBJ1-6	NA	TRBV20-1	CSASTQSSYNSPLHF
TRBJ1-2	NA	TRBV6-5	CASSYQARAYGGYTF
TRBJ2-7	once	TRBV14	CASSRNGAGNHEQYF
TRBJ2-3	NA	TRBV11-2	CASSLFNRDTQYF
TRBJ1-1	NA	TRBV5-1	CASSEGQGGTEAFF
TRBJ2-1	NA	TRBV7-2	CASSTRQGAGEQFF
TRBJ1-3	NA	TRBV3-1/TRBV3-2	CASTTKEGARRNTIYF
TRBJ2-5	once	TRBV3-1/TRBV3-2	CASSQDPRGGRETQYF
TRBJ1-2	NA	TRBV6-6	CASSYAAGGHYTF
TRBJ1-5	few	TRBV28	CASRRPQKRSQPQHF
TRBJ1-2	NA	TRBV5-1	CASSLEWSINYGYTF
TRBJ2-3	NA	TRBV25-1	CASSDAGSVDTQYF
TRBJ2-2	once	TRBV4-1	CASSQVGVLSTGELFF
TRBJ1-5	NA	TRBV7-9	CASSLVLGEPQHF
TRBJ2-5	once	TRBV7-2	CASSLAWGQGQETQYF
TRBJ2-5	NA	TRBV10-2	CASSRTVQETQYF
TRBJ1-2	NA	TRBV29-1	CSVDSQRPYGYTF
TRBJ2-7	NA	TRBV5-1	CASNNQGTYEQYF
TRBJ2-3	NA	TRBV7-9	CASSLGVDFLAKGADTQYF
TRBJ1-1	NA	TRBV6-5	CASSDDRGSLAFF
TRBJ2-2	NA	TRBV2	CASTQGALTGELFF
TRBJ2-5	NA	TRBV25-1	CASSDVGARETQYF
TRBJ2-2	many	TRBV5-1	CASWDSANTGELFF